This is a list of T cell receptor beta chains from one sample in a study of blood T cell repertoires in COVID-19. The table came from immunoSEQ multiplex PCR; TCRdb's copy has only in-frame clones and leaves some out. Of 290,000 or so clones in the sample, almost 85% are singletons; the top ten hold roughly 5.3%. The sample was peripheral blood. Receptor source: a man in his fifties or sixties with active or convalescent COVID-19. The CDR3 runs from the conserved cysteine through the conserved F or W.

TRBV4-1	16	CASSQDLRQGAGEQYF
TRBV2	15	CASSEAKSQGLGYTF
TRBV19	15	CASWAGGPYTGELFF
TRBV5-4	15	CASSLQTGGQSPLHF
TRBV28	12	CASSSRQVDFRF
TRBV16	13	CASRGGSDYEQYF
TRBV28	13	CASSSGGWYEQYF
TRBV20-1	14	CSASQAGAPYEQYF
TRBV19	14	CASKAAGGSGELFF
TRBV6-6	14	CASSPYRSNQPQHF
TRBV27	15	CASSPLREGRNEQFF
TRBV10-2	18	CASSDRPTRGGGSYEQYF
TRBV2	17	CASSKDGKPPPGDTQYF
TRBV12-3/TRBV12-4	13	CASSQDSFDGYTF
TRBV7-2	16	CASSFYQGAGNTEAFF
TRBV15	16	CATSRGAGSNTGELFF
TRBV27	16	CASSFWVGPEVDEQFF
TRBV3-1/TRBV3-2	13	CASSTAGWQTQYF
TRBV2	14	CASRTQTGLETQYF
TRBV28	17	CASRNRAQGIRNQPQHF
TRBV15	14	CATSRERLAGAQFF
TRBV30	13	CAWIPQANTEAFF
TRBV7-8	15	CASRVGTGYPYEQYF
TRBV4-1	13	CASSQGRTYEQYF
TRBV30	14	CAWSLLTRSSEQYF
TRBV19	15	CASRSPGQANEKLFF
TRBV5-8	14	CASSLIGGQETQYF
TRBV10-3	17	CAIRGSSGTGKNTEAFF
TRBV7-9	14	CASSFPGTGDGYTF
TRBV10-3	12	CASWDRNNEQFF
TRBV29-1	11	CSVAAVAEAFF
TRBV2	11	CASSSRNTIYF
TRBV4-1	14	CASRNRALGGEQFF
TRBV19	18	CASSPGWRGRLAKNIQYF
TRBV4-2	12	CASSQDTHEQFF
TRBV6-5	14	CASRAGEDPTEAFF
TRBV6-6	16	CASSLEAPGGTDEQYF
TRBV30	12	CAWSIPFGEQFF
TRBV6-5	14	CASSKRAGTDTQYF
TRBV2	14	CASRPGTGVGEQFF
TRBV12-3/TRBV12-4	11	CASSLFGEQYF
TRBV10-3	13	CAISELGQDEAFF
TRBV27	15	CAIPSHRGQGGELFF
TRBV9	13	CASSALTGNTIYF
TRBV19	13	CASTRDREGEAFF
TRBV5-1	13	CASSLVAGYEQYF
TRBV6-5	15	CASSYSSGRVDEQFF
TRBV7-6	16	CASSSTGGAGTGELFF
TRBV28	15	CASSFAGSSYNEQFF
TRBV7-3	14	CASSLQGNTGELFF
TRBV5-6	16	CASSSPGSYGTDTQYF
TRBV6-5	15	CASSYGTGGTGELFF
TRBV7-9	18	CASSKQQGAGSGANVLTF
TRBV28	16	CASSLGGATFGNTIYF
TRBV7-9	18	CASSLGLSAMSGANVLTF